This T cell receptor (beta chain) was captured in a study of early T cells in non-severe SARS-CoV-2 infection. For the study at large: Unsorted whole-blood RNA was sequenced in bulk, leaving chains unpaired. Whole-study findings and limits: CD4 and private specificities were missed by VDJdb matching, which favored anti-spike CD8 responses.

Germline lookup yields CDR1 SGHAT and CDR2 FQNNGV. V dropped 4 bases and J dropped 1; count of bases not matched to a gene: 3. This CDR3 has 17 amino acids. As part of library construction, unique molecular identifiers were attached to individual cDNA molecules. TCRdb ran MiXCR on the 5' RACE reads and lists one entry per CDR3 protein. The data hold about 32,000 distinct CDR3 sequences, with approximately 5.6% observed a single time. This clonotype was recorded at least ten times. Its antigen remains unidentified. This chain links TRBV11-2 with TRBJ2-1; 14 nucleotides align to TRBD2. The sequence came from an adult who was a healthcare worker with PCR-confirmed SARS-CoV-2 infection or an uninfected control (not recorded which). The specimen was whole blood. The CDR3 DNA reads TGTGCCAGCAGCTGGACTAGCGGGAGGCCATCCTACAATGAGCAGTTCTTC. It yields the protein CASSWTSGRPSYNEQFF.